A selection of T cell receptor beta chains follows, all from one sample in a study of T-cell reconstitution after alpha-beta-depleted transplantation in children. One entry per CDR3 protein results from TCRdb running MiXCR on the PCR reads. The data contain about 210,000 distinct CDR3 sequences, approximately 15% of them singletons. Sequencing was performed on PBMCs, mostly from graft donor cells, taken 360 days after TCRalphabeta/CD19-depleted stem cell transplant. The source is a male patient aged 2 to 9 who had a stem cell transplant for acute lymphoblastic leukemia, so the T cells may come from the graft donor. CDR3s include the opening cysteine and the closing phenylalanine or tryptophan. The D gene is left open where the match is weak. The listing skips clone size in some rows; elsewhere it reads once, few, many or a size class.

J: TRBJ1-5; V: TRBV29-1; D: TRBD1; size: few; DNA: TGCAGCGTCCGGACAGGAAGCAATCAGCCCCAGCATTTT; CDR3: CSVRTGSNQPQHF
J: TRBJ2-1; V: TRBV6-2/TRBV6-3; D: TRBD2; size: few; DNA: TGTGCCAGCAGTTCGGGACTAGCGGGGGGGCCTCGGGAGCAGTTCTTC; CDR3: CASSSGLAGGPREQFF
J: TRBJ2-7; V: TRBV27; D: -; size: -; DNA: TGTGCCAGCAGCCCCCAGGGAACCTACGAGCAGTACTTC; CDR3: CASSPQGTYEQYF
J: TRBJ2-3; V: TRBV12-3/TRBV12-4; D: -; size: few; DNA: TGTGCCACCAATTTCGGGCGGGGAGGAGATACGCAGTATTTT; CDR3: CATNFGRGGDTQYF
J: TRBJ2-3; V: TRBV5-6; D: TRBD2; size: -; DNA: TGTGCCAGCAGCTTTAGACTAGCGGGAGGAGATACGCAGTATTTT; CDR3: CASSFRLAGGDTQYF
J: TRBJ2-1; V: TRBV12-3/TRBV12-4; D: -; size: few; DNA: TGTGCCAGCAATGAGGCTAGCTCCTACAATGAGCAGTTCTTC; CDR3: CASNEASSYNEQFF
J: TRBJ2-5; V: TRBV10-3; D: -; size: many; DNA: TGTGCCACCCGTGACAGGCAAGAGACCCAGTACTTC; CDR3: CATRDRQETQYF
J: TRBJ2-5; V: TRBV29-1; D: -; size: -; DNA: TGCAGCGTTGAAGTCGGGGCTGGGGTCCAAGAGACCCAGTACTTC; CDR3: CSVEVGAGVQETQYF
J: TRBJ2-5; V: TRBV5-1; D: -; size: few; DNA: TGCGCCAGCAGCTTCTACGGGACAAAGGAAGAGACCCAGTACTTC; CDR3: CASSFYGTKEETQYF
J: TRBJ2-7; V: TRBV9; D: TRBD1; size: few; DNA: TGTGCCAGCAGCGTAGAAACAGGGGGCTTCTACGAGCAGTACTTC; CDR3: CASSVETGGFYEQYF
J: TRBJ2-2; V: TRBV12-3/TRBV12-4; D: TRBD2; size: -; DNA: TGTGCCAGCAGTTTAGAGGAGGGAGGGGCCGGGGAGCTGTTTTTT; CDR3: CASSLEEGGAGELFF
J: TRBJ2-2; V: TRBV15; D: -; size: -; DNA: TGTGCCACCAGCAGAGGACAGGTGCAGACCGGGGAGCTGTTTTTT; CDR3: CATSRGQVQTGELFF
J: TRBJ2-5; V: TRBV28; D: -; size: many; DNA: TGTGCCAGCAGTCCAGGACAGATCCAAGAGACCCAGTACTTC; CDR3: CASSPGQIQETQYF
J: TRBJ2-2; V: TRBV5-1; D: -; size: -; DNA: TGCGCCAGCAGCGCGTCGGCAGGGAGGACCGGGGAGCTGTTTTTT; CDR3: CASSASAGRTGELFF
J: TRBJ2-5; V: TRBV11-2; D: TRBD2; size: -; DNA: TGTGCCAGCAGCGAGGGGGGGCGCTGGACTAGCGGGAGTCTCGGGCAAGAGACCCAGTACTTC; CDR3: CASSEGGRWTSGSLGQETQYF
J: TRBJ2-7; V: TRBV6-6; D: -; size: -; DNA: TGTGCCAGCAGTTACTCGAGAGGGAGCGAGCAGTACTTC; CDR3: CASSYSRGSEQYF